Presented here are 17 T cell receptor beta chains from one specimen sequenced in a study of regulatory T cells in long-lasting Graves disease. Time point reported: newly diagnosed GD, antithyroid drugs for less than 3 months. RNA extracted from PBMCs served as the sequencing template. TCR beta libraries were built with iRepertoire HTBI primers and Arm-PCR of CDR3 regions. MiXCR, run by TCRdb on the multiplex PCR reads, gives a single entry per CDR3 protein. Among 350,000 to 500,000 distinct CDR3 sequences, 12% to 15% were seen once, and the ten largest hold approximately 15%. The same data also went into a second study, on T cells in Graves' hyperthyroidism and ophthalmopathy.

The input for sequencing was peripheral blood mononuclear cells (PBMCs), taken at new diagnosis, from a patient treated with antithyroid drugs. These receptors were obtained from a woman in her 50s with Graves disease.

This clonotype was recorded at least ten times. This CDR3 is CASHWGQGSQPQHF. The CDR3 coding sequence is TGTGCCAGCCATTGGGGACAGGGATCTCAGCCCCAGCATTTT. V usage is TRBV2 and J usage is TRBJ1-5; 9 bases are shared with TRBD1. J was trimmed by 6 bases and V by 8 bases; bases with no gene match: 8. Germline assignment: CDR1 SNHLY and CDR2 FYNNEI. There are 14 residues in the CDR3.

This clonotype was observed at least ten times. The DNA of the CDR3 is TGTGCCAGCAGTACAAGGGCGGGGACGATCCGCTACGAGCAGTACTTC. Translated: CASSTRAGTIRYEQYF. The chain carries TRBV28 and TRBJ2-7; tentative D call: TRBD2 (6 bases). CDR3 length: 16 amino acids. Germline loops: CDR1 MDHEN, CDR2 SYDVKM. The germline V and J ends were trimmed by 5 bases and 3 bases, with 20 bases remaining between them.

The chain is built from TRBV28 and TRBJ2-3; D might be TRBD1 or TRBD2, each matching 5 bases. The V gene lost 8 bases and the J gene lost 7 bases, with 16 bases spanning the gap. The length of the CDR3 is 13 residues. CDR1 is MDHEN, CDR2 SYDVKM, per germline. The CDR3 sequence: CASGGRSVNTQYF. The CDR3 DNA is TGTGCCAGCGGGGGTAGATCCGTAAATACGCAGTATTTT.

This clonotype was recorded many times. The chain joins TRBV2 to TRBJ2-7; 15 positions agree with TRBD2. Germline CDR1 reads SNHLY; CDR2 reads FYNNEI. The CDR3 length is 15 residues. V trimming: 5 bases; J trimming: 10 bases; junction bases outside the gene matches: 9. Here the CDR3 DNA reads TGTGCCAGCAGTAAGGGACTAGCGGGAGGACGTAATCAGTACTTC. It is translated as CASSKGLAGGRNQYF. Complete variable domain (other parts from reference TRBV2 and TRBJ2-7): EPEVTQTPSHQVTQMGQEVILRCVPISNHLYFYWYRQILGQKVEFLVSFYNNEISEKSEIFDDQFSVERPDGSNFTLKIRSTKLEDSAMYFCASSKGLAGGRNQYFGPGTRLTVT.

This clonotype was counted at least ten times. This chain links TRBV9 with TRBJ1-2; D is unclear. Trimming stripped 0 bases from V and 2 bases from J, with 8 bases between. CDR3 length: 14 amino acids. CDR1 and CDR2 from the germline V gene are SGDLS and YYNGEE. DNA of the CDR3: TGTGCCAGCAGCGTAGCGGTAGGAAACTATGGCTACACCTTC. It yields the protein CASSVAVGNYGYTF.

This clonotype was counted ten times or more. DNA for the CDR3: TGTGCCAGCTATAGGAGTTCCCCCCCAAATGAGCAGTTCTTC. Protein: CASYRSSPPNEQFF. The chain employs TRBV28 and TRBJ2-1; no clear D gene. V shed 8 bases and J shed 7 bases, with 18 bases lying between them. Germline CDR1 and CDR2: MDHEN and SYDVKM. CDR3 length equals 14 residues.

This clonotype has only a few counts. The chain uses TRBV6-1 and TRBJ1-5; D is unclear. The V gene lost 5 bases and the J gene lost 0 bases, with 8 bases spanning the gap. The germline V gene encodes CDR1 MNHNS and CDR2 SASEGT. The CDR3 contains 14 residues. CDR3 protein: CASSRKPSNQPQHF. DNA of the CDR3: TGTGCCAGCAGTCGGAAACCTAGCAATCAGCCCCAGCATTTT.

Ten or more counts support this clonotype. The chain is built from TRBV6-2 or TRBV6-3 and TRBJ1-4, with 7 bases aligning to TRBD1. CDR3 length equals 16 residues. Germline V lookup: CDR1 MNHEY, CDR2 SVGEGT. The V segment lost 5 bases and the J segment 4 bases; nucleotides outside the gene matches: 10. In DNA, the CDR3 is TGTGCCAGCAGTCTCATGATGGGACAGCTTAATGAAAAACTGTTTTTT. It is translated as CASSLMMGQLNEKLFF.

The J gene is TRBJ2-1, the V gene TRBV30; 9 bases agree with TRBD2. The germline gives CDR1 GTSNPN, CDR2 SVGIG (reference sequence). The CDR3 covers 14 residues. The ends lost 5 bases at V and 3 bases at J; junction bases unmatched: 5. This CDR3 reads CAWLSGSIYNEQFF. CDR3 DNA sequence: TGTGCCTGGCTTAGCGGGAGTATCTACAATGAGCAGTTCTTC.

This clonotype has a count of ten or more. V gene TRBV2 combines with J gene TRBJ1-4; perhaps TRBD1 as D (6 bases). V was trimmed by 1 base and J by 7 bases, leaving 13 bases between them. The CDR3 runs 15 residues. The germline V gene has CDR1 SNHLY and CDR2 FYNNEI. DNA for the CDR3: TGTGCCAGCAGTGAAGTGGGGACAAGCGGTGAAAAACTGTTTTTT. Protein: CASSEVGTSGEKLFF.

The table lists this clonotype with many counts. The V gene is TRBV5-1, the J gene TRBJ1-1; D might be TRBD1 (5 bases). Trimming shortened V by 0 bases and J by 1 base, and 13 bases separated the two germline ends. The CDR3 loop spans 16 amino acids. The V gene's germline CDR1 is SGHRS and CDR2 YFSETQ. CDR3 sequence (DNA): TGCGCCAGCAGCTTGGCCATAGGGGCGTCGAACACTGAAGCTTTCTTT. Residues: CASSLAIGASNTEAFF.

This clonotype was seen only a few times. V and J are TRBV6-2 or TRBV6-3 and TRBJ1-5; 8 bases fit TRBD1. Germline CDR1 is MNHEY and CDR2 is SVGEGT. The V gene end was trimmed by 5 bases and the J gene end by 4 bases; junction bases not matched to a gene: 10. CDR3 length equals 16 residues. In DNA form, the CDR3 reads TGTGCCAGCAGTAGTCGACAGGGGCTTCGTAATCAGCCCCAGCATTTT. Translated, it gives CASSSRQGLRNQPQHF.

This chain uses TRBV9 with TRBJ1-4, with TRBD1 identical over 8 bases. Germline V gives CDR1 SGDLS, CDR2 YYNGEE. The V segment lost 0 bases and the J segment 0 bases; nucleotides outside the gene matches: 4. The CDR3 sequence is 17 residues long. The CDR3 DNA reads TGTGCCAGCAGCGTAGGCAGGGGGCTTGCAACTAATGAAAAACTGTTTTTT. This translates into CASSVGRGLATNEKLFF.

Ten or more counts support this clonotype. The V gene is TRBV20-1, the J gene TRBJ1-1; D is uncertain. The CDR3 is 16 residues long. V was cut by 0 bases and J by 2 bases, with 16 bases left in between. Germline V gives CDR1 DFQATT, CDR2 SNEGSKA (reference sequence). CDR3 in DNA: TGCAGTGCTAGAGATTCGTGGGTTGGCGGCAACACTGAAGCTTTCTTT. Its translation is CSARDSWVGGNTEAFF.

This clonotype showed up just once. The chain is built from TRBV20-1 and TRBJ2-2; 9 bases line up with TRBD2. The V gene's germline CDR1 is DFQATT and CDR2 SNEGSKA (reference sequence). Germline trimming cut 0 bases from V and 8 bases from J; bases unmatched to any gene: 7. There are 15 residues in the CDR3. CDR3 sequence reads: CSARDPGLAFGELFF. The CDR3 bases are TGCAGTGCTAGAGATCCGGGACTAGCTTTTGGGGAGCTGTTTTTT.

There are many counts of this clonotype. The chain combines TRBV20-1 with TRBJ2-3; D uncertain. Germline CDR1 DFQATT, CDR2 SNEGSKA (reference sequence). The CDR3 consists of 15 residues. The V end lost 3 bases, the J end lost 0 bases, and 13 bases lay between the germline ends. The CDR3 loop reads CSASGLWPSTDTQYF. CDR3 bases: TGCAGTGCTAGTGGTCTGTGGCCCAGCACAGATACGCAGTATTTT.

There are a few counts of this clonotype. This rearrangement joins TRBV5-1 to TRBJ2-3; TRBD2 might be the D (5 bases). Germline-derived CDR1 and CDR2 are SGHRS and YFSETQ. This CDR3 has 13 amino acids. V dropped 6 bases and J dropped 0 bases, with 8 bases sitting between them. Written as DNA, the CDR3 is TGCGCCAGCACGGGCGGGAGCACAGATACGCAGTATTTT. Amino acid sequence: CASTGGSTDTQYF.